Listed below are T cell receptor beta chains from one sample, sequenced in a study of T-cell memory formation after mild COVID-19. TCRdb redid the calling of the 5' RACE reads with MiXCR, one entry per CDR3 protein. This table holds hundreds of thousands of distinct CDR3 sequences, 15% to 20% found once. The specimen sequenced was PBMCs or a T cell subset sorted from them (not recorded which). The origin of the receptors is an adult woman who had mild COVID-19 (a few samples of this study predate the infection). Cell type and time point are not known. Each CDR3 is given with its conserved first and last residue. A D gene is named only where the DNA matches it firmly. Expanded clones get a size class; other rows say once, few or many, or leave the size out.

CDR3: CASRSTQGNEQFF
DNA: TGTGCCAGCAGGTCCACACAGGGGAATGAGCAGTTCTTC
size: few
J: TRBJ2-1
V: TRBV11-3
D: TRBD1

CDR3: CASSYGAKRSFHEQFF
DNA: TGTGCCAGCAGTTACGGCGCAAAGCGGTCCTTCCATGAGCAGTTCTTC
size: few
J: TRBJ2-1
V: TRBV6-6
D: .

CDR3: CASSPPQGPNTEAFF
DNA: TGTGCCAGCAGCCCACCCCAGGGACCGAACACTGAAGCTTTCTTT
size: .
J: TRBJ1-1
V: TRBV7-6
D: .

CDR3: CASWTGTEAFF
DNA: TGTGCCAGCTGGACAGGGACTGAAGCTTTCTTT
size: few
J: TRBJ1-1
V: TRBV6-5
D: TRBD1

CDR3: CSAPSSGRPTDTQYF
DNA: TGCAGTGCTCCTAGTAGCGGGAGGCCCACAGATACGCAGTATTTT
size: few
J: TRBJ2-3
V: TRBV20-1
D: TRBD2

CDR3: CASKFQETQYF
DNA: TGCGCCAGCAAATTCCAAGAGACCCAGTACTTC
size: few
J: TRBJ2-5
V: TRBV5-1
D: .

CDR3: CASSFDSGEQYF
DNA: TGTGCCAGCAGCTTCGACTCGGGAGAGCAGTACTTC
size: few
J: TRBJ2-7
V: TRBV7-9
D: .

CDR3: CASSLVTGLDKNIQYF
DNA: TGTGCCAGCAGCTTAGTGACAGGGTTGGACAAAAACATTCAGTACTTC
size: few
J: TRBJ2-4
V: TRBV7-9
D: TRBD1

CDR3: CASSIGYRGSGELFF
DNA: TGTGCCAGTAGTATAGGATACAGGGGTTCCGGGGAGCTGTTTTTT
size: .
J: TRBJ2-2
V: TRBV19
D: TRBD1

CDR3: CASSLDRGGDNSPLHF
DNA: TGTGCCAGCAGTTTAGACCGGGGAGGGGATAATTCACCCCTCCACTTT
size: .
J: TRBJ1-6
V: TRBV12-3/TRBV12-4
D: .

CDR3: CASSFVRGSNEQFF
DNA: TGTGCCAGCAGCTTTGTGAGGGGGTCCAATGAGCAGTTCTTC
size: many
J: TRBJ2-1
V: TRBV11-2
D: .

CDR3: CASSQPWVRLGYTF
DNA: TGCGCCAGCAGCCAACCATGGGTAAGACTCGGCTACACCTTC
size: .
J: TRBJ1-2
V: TRBV4-1
D: .

CDR3: CASSPLDPGELFF
DNA: TGTGCCAGCAGCCCCCTCGACCCCGGGGAGCTGTTTTTT
size: few
J: TRBJ2-2
V: TRBV7-6
D: .

CDR3: CSATGGAYEQYF
DNA: TGCAGTGCTACTGGGGGAGCCTACGAGCAGTACTTC
size: few
J: TRBJ2-7
V: TRBV20-1
D: .

CDR3: CASSPKTSAPTYEQYF
DNA: TGTGCCAGCAGCCCTAAGACTAGCGCCCCTACCTACGAGCAGTACTTC
size: few
J: TRBJ2-7
V: TRBV7-3
D: TRBD2

CDR3: CSASPGRGAVQPQHF
DNA: TGCAGTGCTTCCCCGGGACGGGGGGCGGTTCAGCCCCAGCATTTT
size: few
J: TRBJ1-5
V: TRBV20-1
D: .

CDR3: CASSLARGTPQETQYF
DNA: TGTGCCAGCAGCTTAGCGCGGGGGACACCCCAAGAGACCCAGTACTTC
size: .
J: TRBJ2-5
V: TRBV7-2
D: .

CDR3: CASSLSSGTGYGYTF
DNA: TGTGCCAGCAGCCTATCCTCCGGGACAGGATATGGCTACACCTTC
size: many
J: TRBJ1-2
V: TRBV3-1
D: TRBD1

CDR3: CASSLPEFSMDTQYF
DNA: TGTGCCAGCAGCTTACCGGAATTTTCTATGGATACGCAGTATTTT
size: few
J: TRBJ2-3
V: TRBV7-3
D: .

CDR3: CATLPARVGELFF
DNA: TGTGCCACCCTACCGGCGAGGGTCGGGGAGCTGTTTTTT
size: .
J: TRBJ2-2
V: TRBV6-2/TRBV6-3
D: .

CDR3: CATSRGGGSYEQYF
DNA: TGTGCCACCAGCAGAGGGGGTGGCTCCTACGAGCAGTACTTC
size: .
J: TRBJ2-7
V: TRBV15
D: .

CDR3: CSATGTGDIQYF
DNA: TGCAGCGCGACCGGGACGGGGGACATTCAGTACTTC
size: .
J: TRBJ2-4
V: TRBV29-1
D: .

CDR3: CASSLNLQGDTEAFF
DNA: TGTGCCAGCAGCCTTAACTTACAGGGAGACACTGAAGCTTTCTTT
size: once
J: TRBJ1-1
V: TRBV5-4
D: .

CDR3: CSVGRTGREQYF
DNA: TGCAGCGTGGGCCGGACAGGGCGGGAGCAGTACTTC
size: once
J: TRBJ2-7
V: TRBV29-1
D: TRBD1

CDR3: CASSWSGTGNTEAFF
DNA: TGTGCCAGCAGTTGGTCGGGGACGGGGAACACTGAAGCTTTCTTT
size: few
J: TRBJ1-1
V: TRBV12-3/TRBV12-4
D: .

CDR3: CASSISRLGTQPQHF
DNA: TGTGCCAGTAGTATTTCCCGACTGGGTACTCAGCCCCAGCATTTT
size: .
J: TRBJ1-5
V: TRBV19
D: .

CDR3: CASRFGQGMGNTEAFF
DNA: TGTGCCAGCAGATTCGGACAGGGCATGGGGAACACTGAAGCTTTCTTT
size: .
J: TRBJ1-1
V: TRBV27
D: TRBD1

CDR3: CSVESSGADTQYF
DNA: TGCAGCGTTGAATCCTCGGGGGCAGATACGCAGTATTTT
size: .
J: TRBJ2-3
V: TRBV29-1
D: .

CDR3: CASSVSSGGGTQYF
DNA: TGTGCCAGCAGTGTGTCTAGCGGGGGGGGTACGCAGTATTTT
size: .
J: TRBJ2-3
V: TRBV6-1
D: TRBD2

CDR3: CASSSLDRDGQPQHF
DNA: TGTGCCAGCAGTTCGCTCGACAGGGATGGTCAGCCCCAGCATTTT
size: .
J: TRBJ1-5
V: TRBV27
D: TRBD1

CDR3: CATEPWTQGNNEQFF
DNA: TGTGCCACTGAACCGTGGACCCAAGGGAACAATGAGCAGTTCTTC
size: few
J: TRBJ2-1
V: TRBV7-9
D: .

CDR3: CASSEWDREMNTEAFF
DNA: TGTGCCAGCAGTGAGTGGGACAGGGAAATGAACACTGAAGCTTTCTTT
size: .
J: TRBJ1-1
V: TRBV2
D: TRBD1

CDR3: CASSPREGANYGYTF
DNA: TGTGCCAGCTCACCTCGGGAAGGGGCGAACTATGGCTACACCTTC
size: .
J: TRBJ1-2
V: TRBV18
D: .

CDR3: CASSPTSGGTDTQYF
DNA: TGTGCCAGCTCACCGACTAGCGGGGGGACAGATACGCAGTATTTT
size: .
J: TRBJ2-3
V: TRBV18
D: TRBD2

CDR3: CASSYPTSGSYNEQFF
DNA: TGTGCCAGCAGCTACCCGACTAGCGGCTCCTACAATGAGCAGTTCTTC
size: .
J: TRBJ2-1
V: TRBV7-2
D: TRBD2

CDR3: CASSGHEAVSGSNQPQHF
DNA: TGTGCCAGCAGTGGGCACGAGGCAGTCTCAGGTTCCAATCAGCCCCAGCATTTT
size: few
J: TRBJ1-5
V: TRBV2
D: .

CDR3: CATSITGGGYEQYF
DNA: TGTGCCACCAGCATCACAGGGGGCGGTTACGAGCAGTACTTC
size: .
J: TRBJ2-7
V: TRBV15
D: TRBD1

CDR3: CASSHASSTVTGELFF
DNA: TGTGCCAGCAGCCACGCCAGCTCGACGGTCACCGGGGAGCTGTTTTTT
size: .
J: TRBJ2-2
V: TRBV11-2
D: .

CDR3: CASSPVDREHGYTF
DNA: TGTGCCAGCTCACCGGTTGACAGGGAGCATGGCTACACCTTC
size: few
J: TRBJ1-2
V: TRBV18
D: TRBD1

CDR3: CASSQGFGTGALHF
DNA: TGCGCCAGCAGCCAAGGCTTCGGGACTGGGGCCCTCCACTTT
size: many
J: TRBJ1-6
V: TRBV4-1
D: .

CDR3: CASSLASGGGEQFF
DNA: TGCGCCAGCAGCTTGGCCAGCGGGGGCGGTGAGCAGTTCTTC
size: few
J: TRBJ2-1
V: TRBV5-1
D: TRBD2

CDR3: CATSSLAEVNEQFF
DNA: TGTGCCACCAGTTCACTAGCGGAGGTAAATGAGCAGTTCTTC
size: .
J: TRBJ2-1
V: TRBV24-1
D: TRBD2

CDR3: CASSKSGGTEAFF
DNA: TGCGCCAGCAGCAAGTCGGGGGGAACTGAAGCTTTCTTT
size: .
J: TRBJ1-1
V: TRBV5-1
D: .

CDR3: CASSPEGTSGYYEQYF
DNA: TGTGCCAGCAGCCCAGAAGGGACTAGCGGGTACTACGAGCAGTACTTC
size: .
J: TRBJ2-7
V: TRBV3-1
D: TRBD2

CDR3: CASSLGRGRFTEAFF
DNA: TGCGCCAGCAGCTTGGGGCGGGGGCGTTTCACTGAAGCTTTCTTT
size: few
J: TRBJ1-1
V: TRBV5-1
D: .

CDR3: CASRLAGGQTEQFF
DNA: TGTGCCAGCAGACTAGCGGGGGGGCAAACTGAGCAGTTCTTC
size: .
J: TRBJ2-1
V: TRBV27
D: TRBD2

CDR3: CAWSVRTGVNTGELFF
DNA: TGTGCCTGGAGTGTACGGACAGGAGTTAACACCGGGGAGCTGTTTTTT
size: few
J: TRBJ2-2
V: TRBV30
D: TRBD1